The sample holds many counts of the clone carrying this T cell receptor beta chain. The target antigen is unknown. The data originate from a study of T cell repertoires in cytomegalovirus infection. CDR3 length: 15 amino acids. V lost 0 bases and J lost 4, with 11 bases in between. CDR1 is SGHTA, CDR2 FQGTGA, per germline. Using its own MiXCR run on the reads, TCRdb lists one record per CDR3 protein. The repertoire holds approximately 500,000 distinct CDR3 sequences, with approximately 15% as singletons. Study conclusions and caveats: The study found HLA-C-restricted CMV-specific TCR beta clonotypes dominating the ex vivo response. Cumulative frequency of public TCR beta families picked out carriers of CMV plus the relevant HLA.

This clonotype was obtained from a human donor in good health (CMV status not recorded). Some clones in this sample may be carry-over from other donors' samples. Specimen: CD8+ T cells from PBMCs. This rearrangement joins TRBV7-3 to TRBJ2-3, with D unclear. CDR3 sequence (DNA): TGTGCCAGCAGCTTAACGACCGGGCTCGCAGATACGCAGTATTTT. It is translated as CASSLTTGLADTQYF.